A single sample is the source of the 6 T cell receptor beta chains below, sequenced in a study of OX40 agonist ivuxolimab in advanced cancers. Repertoires were generated with immunoSEQ multiplex PCR, while TCRdb's copy carries only in-frame clones and drops some. The sample has about 50,000 clones, about four fifths seen once. The sample was CD4+ or CD8+ T cells sorted from blood, taken in a trial of the OX40 agonist ivuxolimab. These receptor sequences come from an adult with an advanced solid tumor such as melanoma, head and neck, liver or kidney cancer.

A word on this clone: Other DNA sequences from this sample encode an identical CDR3 as well. The CDR3 DNA follows: TGTGCCAGCAGTGAAGTGGGGGACGAGCAGTACTTC. Residues: CASSEVGDEQYF. The chain recombines TRBV6-1 with TRBJ2-7; D could derive from TRBD1 or TRBD2 (5 bases each). The CDR3 has 12 residues. Looked up from germline, CDR1 is MNHNS and CDR2 is SASEGT. V was shortened by 1 base and J by 5 bases, with 6 bases between the two germline ends.

The gene calls are TRBV30 and TRBJ1-1, with 9 nucleotides matching TRBD1. The CDR3 sequence is 13 residues long. Germline CDR1 and CDR2: GTSNPN and SVGIG (reference sequence). V trimming: 5 bases; J trimming: 4 bases; junction bases outside the gene matches: 5. Written as DNA, the CDR3 is TGTGCCTGGCGGACAGGGGCGAGCACTGAAGCTTTCTTT. Translating it yields CAWRTGASTEAFF. Full variable domain (remainder filled in from reference TRBV30 and TRBJ1-1): SQTIHQWPATLVQPVGSPLSLECTVEGTSNPNLYWYRQAAGRGLQLLFYSVGIGQISSEVPQNLSASRPQDRQFILSSKKLLLSDSGFYLCAWRTGASTEAFFGQGTRLTVV.

This chain connects TRBV9 to TRBJ2-5, with D perhaps TRBD1 (6 bases). The V end lost 5 bases, the J end lost 1 base, and 12 bases lay between the germline ends. The CDR3 length is 14 residues. Germline CDR1 reads SGDLS; CDR2 reads YYNGEE. The CDR3 coding sequence is TGTGCCAGCAGTTCCGGGACAACCCAAGAGACCCAGTACTTC. Its translation is CASSSGTTQETQYF. Together with reference TRBV9 and TRBJ2-5, the CDR3 gives the full variable domain: DSGVTQTPKHLITATGQRVTLRCSPRSGDLSVYWYQQSLDQGLQFLIQYYNGEERAKGNILERFSAQQFPDLHSELNLSSLELGDSALYFCASSSGTTQETQYFGPGTRLLVL.

The V gene is TRBV29-1, the J gene TRBJ1-4; D is possibly TRBD1 (6 bases). There are 14 residues in the CDR3. Germline V gene data show CDR1 as SQVTM and CDR2 as ANQGSEA. V was cut by 6 bases and J by 4 bases, with 15 bases left in between. CDR3 in amino acids: CSVLLGGVNEKLFF. CDR3 DNA: TGCAGCGTCCTCTTAGGGGGGGTTAATGAAAAACTGTTTTTT.

The chain joins TRBV5-5 to TRBJ1-2; D call uncertain. CDR3 length: 12 amino acids. In germline, CDR1 is SGHKS, CDR2 YYEKEE (reference sequence). Trimming removed 5 bases from V and 5 bases from J, with 10 bases in between. This CDR3 reads CASRFTGYGYTF. CDR3 sequence (DNA): TGTGCCAGCAGGTTCACGGGGTATGGCTACACCTTC. The full variable domain, rest sourced from reference TRBV5-5 and TRBJ1-2, is DAGVTQSPTHLIKTRGQQVTLRCSPISGHKSVSWYQQVLGQGPQFIFQYYEKEERGRGNFPDRFSARQFPNYSSELNVNALLLGDSALYLCASRFTGYGYTFGSGTRLTVV.

The chain joins TRBV19 to TRBJ1-1, with a tentative D call TRBD1 (6 bases). The CDR3 totals 14 residues. The germline V gene has CDR1 LNHDA and CDR2 SQIVND (reference sequence). V lost 5 bases to trimming and J lost 1 base, with 11 bases between them. The CDR3 here is CASSWDTSNTEAFF. The CDR3, as DNA: TGTGCCAGTAGTTGGGACACCTCGAACACTGAAGCTTTCTTT.